This record covers a single T cell receptor beta chain. Its antigen remains unknown. This sample is part of a study of cytomegalovirus exposure and HLA in healthy donors. Study results and caveats: In a later analysis, common viral pathogens appeared linked to several of the most significant clusters. TCR beta chain V- and J-gene trimming was linked, in a later analysis, to a missense variant in DCLRE1C.

Germline values: CDR1 MNHEY, CDR2 SVGAGI. This CDR3 is 11 amino acids long. The V and J ends lost 2 bases and 9 bases respectively, with 5 bases between them. PCR involved 60 Vbeta and 13 Jbeta primers. Measured with immunoSEQ multiplex PCR; TCRdb has only the in-frame clones, and not every one. This sample has nearly 110,000 clones, with around 77% found just once. The receptor comes from a male donor in good health and CMV-seronegative. The chain combines TRBV6-5 with TRBJ2-1, with D uncertain. Input material: PBMCs. The CDR3 reads CASSYGGEQFF. CDR3 coding DNA: TGTGCCAGCAGTTACGGCGGTGAGCAGTTCTTC.